This TCR beta chain came from a study of T cells after yellow fever vaccination. Across the whole study: Fractions of low cell number were prepared using SMART-Seq v4 Ultra Low Input.

After removal of 4 bases from V and 1 base from J, the junction contained 5 bases not matched to a gene. The germline V gene encodes CDR1 SGHNT and CDR2 YYREEE (reference sequence). The CDR3 length is 17 residues. This clonotype showed up just a few times. Making TCR cDNA involved 5'RACE template switching, which added UMIs and a universal primer site. TCRdb re-derived calls from the 5' RACE reads in MiXCR, one entry per CDR3 protein. The sample records about 550,000 distinct CDR3 sequences, roughly 21% being singletons. The chain links TRBV5-4 to TRBJ2-3, with 14 bases lining up with TRBD2. The receptor was derived from a man aged 25-45 years who received the YFV17D yellow fever vaccine. Sequenced here: PBMCs, sampled 15 days after the yellow fever booster vaccination. CDR3 coding DNA: TGTGCCAGCAGCCTCGGGACTAGCGGGAGTCGCACAGATACGCAGTATTTT. Translation gives CASSLGTSGSRTDTQYF. Variable domain in full (rest from reference TRBV5-4 and TRBJ2-3): ETGVTQSPTHLIKTRGQQVTLRCSSQSGHNTVSWYQQALGQGPQFIFQYYREEENGRGNFPPRFSGLQFPNYSSELNVNALELDDSALYLCASSLGTSGSRTDTQYFGPGTRLTVL.